A single sample is the source of the 31 T cell receptor beta chains below, sequenced in a study of T cell responses to AZD1222 COVID-19 vaccine. The table came from immunoSEQ multiplex PCR; TCRdb's copy has only in-frame clones and leaves some out. This repertoire shows around 140,000 clones, around 92% found once; its top ten account for roughly 2%. The specimen was peripheral blood, collected 28 days after the second AZD1222 dose. These TCRs come from an adult who received the AZD1222 COVID-19 vaccine.

The chain recombines TRBV19 with TRBJ2-3; 7 positions match TRBD2. V trimming: 5 bases; J trimming: 2 bases; junction bases outside the gene matches: 10. The CDR3 length is 16 residues. Germline CDR1 is LNHDA and CDR2 is SQIVND (reference sequence). The CDR3: CASSSREASNTDTQYF. The CDR3 nucleotides read TGTGCCAGTAGTTCTCGGGAGGCGTCTAACACAGATACGCAGTATTTT.

The J gene is TRBJ2-3, the V gene TRBV7-9; maybe TRBD2 (5 bases). Germline-derived CDR1 and CDR2 are SEHNR and FQNEAQ (reference sequence). The CDR3 runs 14 residues. V lost 2 bases and J lost 3, with 9 bases in between. CDR3 amino acids: CASSLSPGTDTQYF. The CDR3 DNA follows: TGTGCCAGCAGCTTAAGTCCGGGGACAGATACGCAGTATTTT.

The rearrangement joins TRBV15 to TRBJ2-7; the match to TRBD2 covers 14 bases. The CDR3 totals 16 residues. Germline V gives CDR1 LNHNV, CDR2 YYDKDF (reference sequence). V shed 5 bases and J 0 bases; nucleotides not matched to a gene: 3. The CDR3 DNA follows: TGTGCCACCAGCGAGGGACTAGCGGGGGCCTCCTACGAGCAGTACTTC. Protein sequence: CATSEGLAGASYEQYF.

J is TRBJ2-1 and V is TRBV20-1; no firm D call. Trimming cost V 5 bases and J 7 bases, with 6 bases left between them. The CDR3 is made up of 10 amino acids. Germline V gene data show CDR1 as DFQATT and CDR2 as SNEGSKA (reference sequence). The CDR3 is CSAYPNEQFF. CDR3 DNA sequence: TGCAGTGCTTACCCGAATGAGCAGTTCTTC.

The gene calls are TRBV7-9 and TRBJ1-2; TRBD1 aligns across 7 bases. The CDR3 loop spans 14 amino acids. V gave up 3 bases and J gave up 13 bases; unmatched junction bases: 14. Germline lookup yields CDR1 SEHNR and CDR2 FQNEAQ (reference sequence). The chain's CDR3 is CASSFEVVQAGGTF. The CDR3 DNA follows: TGTGCCAGCAGCTTTGAAGTGGTGCAGGCAGGGGGCACCTTC.

V usage is TRBV4-3 and J usage is TRBJ2-5, with 7 bases identical to TRBD1. With V trimmed by 4 bases and J by 5 bases, 7 bases remained unmatched. Germline V gives CDR1 LGHNA, CDR2 YSLEER. This CDR3 contains 14 residues. CDR3 in amino acids: CASSRAATGETQYF. The CDR3 nucleotides are TGCGCCAGCAGCCGTGCCGCGACAGGGGAGACCCAGTACTTC.

The rearrangement joins TRBV30 to TRBJ2-7, with TRBD1 matching 8 bases. The CDR3 has 12 residues. Trimming cost V 1 base and J 11 bases; bases outside gene matches: 7. Germline CDR1 reads GTSNPN; CDR2 reads SVGIG (reference sequence). Written as DNA, the CDR3 is TGTGCCTGGAGTGGGACAGGGAGCCGGGAGTACTTC. It yields the protein CAWSGTGSREYF.

The chain carries TRBV3-1 (or the pseudogene TRBV3-2) and TRBJ2-3; 12 bases line up with TRBD2. The CDR3 is 16 amino acids. The junction had 8 bases not matched to a gene; V was cut back by 4 bases and J by 6 bases. Germline CDR1 and CDR2: LGHDT and YNNKEL (reference sequence). The CDR3 bases are TGTGCCAGCAGCCCGACCGGGACTAGCGGGCGGGATACGCAGTATTTT. This sequence encodes CASSPTGTSGRDTQYF.

The chain uses TRBV3-1 (or the pseudogene TRBV3-2) and TRBJ1-6; D is uncertain. V was clipped by 7 bases and J by 8 bases, with 9 bases between them. Germline-derived CDR1 and CDR2 are LGHDT and YNNKEL (reference sequence). The CDR3 runs 12 residues. The CDR3 DNA follows: TGTGCCAGCACCCTAAGGGATTCACCCCTCCACTTT. Residues: CASTLRDSPLHF.

The chain links TRBV21-1 to TRBJ2-1; the table's TRBD1 call for D was not verified on the DNA. TRBV21-1 is a documented pseudogene. The length of the CDR3 is 16 residues. The CDR3 spells CASSKGGSPGTNEQFF. In nucleotides, the CDR3 is TGTGCCAGCAGCAAAGGGGGCAGCCCCGGTACCAATGAGCAGTTCTTC.

The V call is TRBV29-1, the J call TRBJ1-1, with 9 bases identical to TRBD1. CDR3 size: 14 residues. CDR1 is SQVTM, CDR2 ANQGSEA, per germline. The V gene end was trimmed by 6 bases and the J gene end by 5 bases; junction bases not matched to a gene: 10. In DNA form, the CDR3 reads TGCAGCGTAAAAAAACAGGGGGCGAGTACTGAAGCTTTCTTT. Amino acids: CSVKKQGASTEAFF.

The V gene is TRBV2, the J gene TRBJ2-7; 12 bases map to TRBD1. J gave up 7 bases and V 6 bases, and 7 bases lay outside the gene matches. Germline CDR1 is SNHLY and CDR2 is FYNNEI. The CDR3 consists of 14 residues. This CDR3 reads CASRGTGGPWEQYF. The CDR3 coding sequence is TGTGCCAGCAGGGGGACAGGGGGCCCCTGGGAGCAGTACTTC.

A remark on this clone: The junction does not match germline at one end; this may be a read error. J is TRBJ1-2 and V is TRBV6-4; D is possibly TRBD1 (5 bases). Germline CDR1 MRHNA, CDR2 SNTAGT. This CDR3 contains 11 residues. For the CDR3, the DNA is TGTGCCAGCAGGGGCTGGGACGGAGCGGCCTTC. As protein: CASRGWDGAAF.

The J gene is TRBJ2-7, the V gene TRBV6-4; 9 nucleotides agree with TRBD1. Germline assignment: CDR1 MRHNA and CDR2 SNTAGT. The junction had 6 bases not matched to a gene; V was cut back by 3 bases and J by 6 bases. The CDR3 extends over 14 amino acids. In DNA, the CDR3 is TGTGCCAGCAGTGAGAGGGGGACAGGGTCCGAGCAGTACGTC. Translated, it gives CASSERGTGSEQYV.

The J gene is TRBJ1-3, the V gene TRBV5-4, with D tentatively TRBD1 (5 bases). V lost 1 base and J 1 base, leaving 12 bases between the germline ends. The germline V gene encodes CDR1 SGHNT and CDR2 YYREEE (reference sequence). The CDR3 contains 16 residues. The CDR3 DNA follows: TGTGCCAGCAGCTTGATGGGGGGGGGATCTGGAAACACCATATATTTT. Amino acid sequence: CASSLMGGGSGNTIYF.

This chain uses TRBV14 with TRBJ1-1; D perhaps matches TRBD1 (6 bases). The CDR3 is 13 residues long. Germline-derived CDR1 and CDR2 are SGHDN and FVKESK. The V end was cut by 4 bases, the J end by 4 bases, with 10 bases between. The CDR3 sequence: CASSPQGTTEAFF. The CDR3 nucleotides read TGTGCCAGCAGCCCACAGGGTACCACTGAAGCTTTCTTT. Supplemented by reference TRBV14 and TRBJ1-1, the full variable domain reads EAGVTQFPSHSVIEKGQTVTLRCDPISGHDNLYWYRRVMGKEIKFLLHFVKESKQDESGMPNNRFLAERTGGTYSTLKVQPAELEDSGVYFCASSPQGTTEAFFGQGTRLTVV.

The chain recombines TRBV9 with TRBJ1-5, with a possible D match to TRBD1 (6 bases). Germline-derived CDR1 and CDR2 are SGDLS and YYNGEE. Trimming left V 4 bases short and J 1 base short, with 9 bases between. The CDR3 has 14 amino acids. The CDR3 spells CASSQTGSNQPQHF. The CDR3 DNA reads TGTGCCAGCAGCCAAACAGGGAGCAATCAGCCCCAGCATTTT.

The V gene is TRBV18, the J gene TRBJ2-3; weak D call: TRBD2 (6 bases). The CDR3 runs 15 residues. Germline loops: CDR1 KGHSH, CDR2 LQKENI. Trimming cost V 3 bases and J 2 bases, with 12 bases left between them. The CDR3: CASSPGGVATDTQYF. The CDR3, as DNA: TGTGCCAGCTCACCGGGAGGAGTCGCCACAGATACGCAGTATTTT.

The chain couples TRBV7-2 to TRBJ2-7, with D perhaps TRBD1 or TRBD2 (5 bases each). Trimming removed 5 bases at V and 4 bases at J, with 18 bases between. Germline CDR1 is SGHTA and CDR2 is FQGNSA. The CDR3 is 15 amino acids. CDR3 protein: CASSPTGTVTYEQYV. CDR3 bases: TGTGCCAGCAGCCCAACCGGGACCGTGACTTACGAGCAGTACGTC.

V and J are TRBV10-3 and TRBJ1-4; TRBD1 agrees at 9 bases. CDR1 and CDR2 (germline): ENHRY, SYGVKD. Trimming removed 5 bases from V and 2 bases from J; junction bases left unmatched: 3. The CDR3 spans 15 residues. DNA for the CDR3: TGTGCCATCAGTCGACAGGGGGGCACTAATGAAAAACTGTTTTTT. It encodes CAISRQGGTNEKLFF.

The rearrangement links TRBV29-1 to TRBJ1-6; tentative D call: TRBD1 (6 bases). This CDR3 comprises 14 residues. The germline gives CDR1 SQVTM, CDR2 ANQGSEA. The ends were cut back, 7 bases at V and 8 bases at J, with 18 bases in the middle. CDR3 sequence (DNA): TGCAGCGCATCGATGGGGGCTATGGATTCACCCCTCCACTTT. As protein: CSASMGAMDSPLHF.

The chain links TRBV6-2 or TRBV6-3 to TRBJ2-7; possibly TRBD2 for D (7 bases). Germline V gene lookup returns CDR1 MNHEY and CDR2 SVGEGT. V lost 5 bases to trimming and J lost 0 bases, with 11 bases between them. CDR3 size: 14 residues. The CDR3 region is CASSRGGRSYEQYF. The CDR3 bases are TGTGCCAGCAGTCGCGGGGGCCGCTCCTACGAGCAGTACTTC.

This chain links TRBV19 with TRBJ1-4; TRBD1 might be the D (6 bases). This CDR3 spans 14 amino acids. Germline V CDR1 and CDR2: LNHDA, SQIVND (reference sequence). Trimming took 5 bases from V and 6 from J, leaving 13 bases between them. CDR3 nucleotides: TGTGCCAGTAGTTCACAGGGCCGGGATGAAAAACTGTTTTTT. Protein product: CASSSQGRDEKLFF.

The chain couples TRBV11-2 to TRBJ1-6; D is possibly TRBD1 (5 bases). Trimming removed 6 bases from V and 9 bases from J, with 9 bases in between. CDR3 length: 12 amino acids. Germline V lookup: CDR1 SGHAT, CDR2 FQNNGV. The CDR3 DNA reads TGTGCCAGCAGTAGGGACGCTTCACCCCTCCACTTT. Residues: CASSRDASPLHF.

V usage is TRBV9 and J usage is TRBJ2-1, with a possible D match to TRBD1 (6 bases). This CDR3 is built from 13 residues. Germline V CDR1 and CDR2: SGDLS, YYNGEE. V was trimmed by 2 bases and J by 6 bases, leaving 9 bases between them. The CDR3 DNA reads TGTGCCAGCAGCGTCGGACAGTTCAATGAGCAGTTCTTC. Residues: CASSVGQFNEQFF.

The CDR3 nucleotides read TGTGCCAGCAGCTTATCTTATTCCGATGAGCAGTTCTTC. This codes for CASSLSYSDEQFF. The chain carries TRBV7-3 and TRBJ2-1; no reliable D call. The CDR3 consists of 13 residues. The V end lost 2 bases, the J end lost 8 bases, and 10 bases lay between the germline ends. Germline assignment: CDR1 SGHTA and CDR2 FQGTGA.

V is TRBV6-5 and J is TRBJ2-7; TRBD2 matches 8 bases. Germline CDR1 reads MNHEY; CDR2 reads SVGAGI. This CDR3 region has 15 residues. The ends lost 6 bases at V and 1 base at J; junction bases unmatched: 8. The DNA of the CDR3 is TGTGCCAGCAGGGACAGCGGGAGTGCGTCCTACGAGCAGTACGTC. Its protein product is CASRDSGSASYEQYV.

V usage is TRBV18 and J usage is TRBJ1-2, with D uncertain. Germline assignment: CDR1 KGHSH and CDR2 LQKENI. The CDR3 has 15 residues. Trimming stripped 3 bases from V and 1 base from J, with 12 bases between. The CDR3 region has the DNA TGTGCCAGCTCACCTCCGGGCGGGATTAACTATGGCTACACCTTC. It is translated as CASSPPGGINYGYTF.

Regarding this clone: In the same sample, other DNA sequences code for this CDR3. This chain joins TRBV2 and TRBJ1-1; D may be TRBD1 (5 bases). V gave up 4 bases and J gave up 0 bases, with 6 bases separating them. CDR1 and CDR2 (germline): SNHLY, FYNNEI. The CDR3 has 13 amino acids. CDR3 bases: TGTGCCAGCAGTGGACAGCTGAACACTGAAGCTTTCTTT. Its translation is CASSGQLNTEAFF.

The genes are TRBV11-2 and TRBJ2-5, with a weak D call TRBD2 (5 bases). Trimming removed 1 base from V and 2 bases from J, with 5 bases in between. This CDR3 spans 13 amino acids. The germline V gene encodes CDR1 SGHAT and CDR2 FQNNGV. The CDR3 sequence is CASSLGTQETQYF. The CDR3 coding sequence is TGTGCCAGCAGCTTAGGGACTCAAGAGACCCAGTACTTC. Supplemented by reference TRBV11-2 and TRBJ2-5, the full variable domain reads EAGVAQSPRYKIIEKRQSVAFWCNPISGHATLYWYQQILGQGPKLLIQFQNNGVVDDSQLPKDRFSAERLKGVDSTLKIQPAKLEDSAVYLCASSLGTQETQYFGPGTRLLVL.

This sequence joins TRBV6-6 and TRBJ1-3; D not resolved. Trimming shortened V by 6 bases and J by 0 bases, and 9 bases separated the two germline ends. Germline CDR1 MNHNY, CDR2 SVGAGI (reference sequence). The CDR3 has 14 amino acids. As DNA, the CDR3 is TGTGCCAGCAGCCCAGGCCGCTCTGGAAACACCATATATTTT. Translating gives CASSPGRSGNTIYF.